The 29 T cell receptor beta chains below come from one sample, sequenced in a study of control samples from healthy donors and cancer patients. Profiling relied on immunoSEQ multiplex PCR, and the TCRdb table lists in-frame clones only, not all of them. The profile shows more than 100,000 clones, about nine tenths of them singletons. Sequencing used PBMCs. These receptors were collected from a man in his forties or fifties with head and neck cancer.

The genes are TRBV6-1 and TRBJ2-1; tentatively, D is TRBD1 or TRBD2 (6 bases each). The ends were cut back, 0 bases at V and 4 bases at J, with 10 bases in the middle. The CDR3 is 15 residues long. From germline, CDR1 is MNHNS and CDR2 SASEGT. CDR3 nucleotides: TGTGCCAGCAGTGAAGCGGGGGGCAGGTACAATGAGCAGTTCTTC. This gives the protein CASSEAGGRYNEQFF.

The chain recombines TRBV5-4 with TRBJ1-2; tentatively, D is TRBD1 (5 bases). V was trimmed by 0 bases and J by 4 bases, leaving 10 bases between them. From germline, CDR1 is SGHNT and CDR2 YYREEE (reference sequence). The CDR3 consists of 14 residues. The DNA of the CDR3 is TGTGCCAGCAGCTTGGGGGGGGTTGGCTATGGCTACACCTTC. Its protein product is CASSLGGVGYGYTF.

The chain links TRBV19 to TRBJ2-3; the match to TRBD2 covers 12 bases. Trimming took 1 base from V and 5 from J; bases not matched to a gene: 4. CDR1 is LNHDA and CDR2 is SQIVND in the germline V gene (reference sequence). The CDR3 extends over 16 amino acids. The CDR3 nucleotides read TGTGCCAGTAGTATAGGACTAGCGGGAGTGGGAGATACGCAGTATTTT. Its translation: CASSIGLAGVGDTQYF.

J is TRBJ2-1 and V is TRBV4-1; D call uncertain. The V gene lost 0 bases and the J gene lost 7 bases, with 19 bases spanning the gap. Germline V CDR1 and CDR2: MGHRA, YSYEKL. The CDR3 length is 17 residues. CDR3 in DNA: TGCGCCAGCAGCCAAGATCGTCAGTGGCAGGCGGAGAATGAGCAGTTCTTC. Translating gives CASSQDRQWQAENEQFF.

This CDR3 reads CASSPRGGYDGYTF. The CDR3 coding sequence is TGTGCCAGCAGTCCTAGAGGAGGGTATGACGGCTACACCTTC. The rearrangement links TRBV11-2 to TRBJ1-2; D not resolved. V was clipped by 6 bases and J by 8 bases, with 19 bases between them. In germline, CDR1 is SGHAT, CDR2 FQNNGV. The CDR3 sequence is 14 residues long.

This chain joins TRBV6-5 and TRBJ1-1; 7 bases align to TRBD1. The CDR3 is made up of 12 amino acids. With V trimmed by 7 bases and J by 3 bases, 2 bases remained unmatched. Per germline, CDR1 MNHEY and CDR2 SVGAGI. This CDR3 is CASTTGDTEAFF. DNA for the CDR3: TGTGCCAGCACCACAGGGGACACTGAAGCTTTCTTT.

The chain employs TRBV7-9 and TRBJ2-1; D remains unclear. The CDR3 length is 11 residues. Germline V gives CDR1 SEHNR, CDR2 FQNEAQ (reference sequence). V was trimmed by 7 bases and J by 4 bases, leaving 5 bases between them. CDR3 residues: CASNPYNEQFF. As DNA, the CDR3 is TGTGCCAGCAACCCTTACAATGAGCAGTTCTTC.

V gene TRBV6-6 combines with J gene TRBJ2-2; D is possibly TRBD2 (6 bases). Trimming took 9 bases from V and 7 from J, leaving 18 bases between them. The CDR3 is 14 residues long. Per the germline V gene, CDR1 is MNHNY and CDR2 is SVGAGI (reference sequence). CDR3 sequence reads: CASSSGLQVGELFF. CDR3 coding DNA: TGTGCCAGTTCATCGGGACTCCAGGTCGGGGAGCTGTTTTTT.

The CDR3 is CASSETLTGSSTDTQYF. As DNA, the CDR3 is TGTGCCAGCAGTGAAACCCTTACCGGGTCTAGCACAGATACGCAGTATTTT. The chain carries TRBV2 and TRBJ2-3, with D hard to call. CDR3 length: 17 amino acids. Trimming shortened V by 2 bases and J by 0 bases, and 15 bases separated the two germline ends. Per germline, CDR1 SNHLY and CDR2 FYNNEI.

The gene calls are TRBV7-3 and TRBJ1-2; D ambiguous. CDR1 and CDR2 (germline): SGHTA, FQGTGA. V lost 3 bases, J lost 5 bases, and 13 bases lay in between. CDR3 length: 14 residues. CDR3 DNA: TGTGCCAGCAGCTTCCGCAGATCTCCGTATGGCTACACCTTC. It is translated as CASSFRRSPYGYTF.

CDR3 nucleotide sequence: TGCAGCGTTGGAGGGGGTTATAGCAATCAGCCCCAGCATTTT. The encoded protein is CSVGGGYSNQPQHF. The chain employs TRBV29-1 and TRBJ1-5; weak D call: TRBD1 (6 bases). Deletions cut 4 bases from V and 0 bases from J, with 10 bases between. Germline V gene sequence: CDR1 SQVTM, CDR2 ANQGSEA. The CDR3 is 14 residues long.

This chain uses TRBV28 with TRBJ2-3, with 8 bases that match TRBD2. Germline V lookup: CDR1 MDHEN, CDR2 SYDVKM. Trimming cost V 4 bases and J 2 bases; bases outside gene matches: 8. The CDR3 loop spans 16 amino acids. The CDR3 sequence is CASSSPRLAYTDTQYF. The DNA of the CDR3 is TGTGCCAGCAGTTCCCCCCGACTAGCGTACACAGATACGCAGTATTTT.

V gene TRBV27 combines with J gene TRBJ1-5; D possibly corresponds to TRBD1 (6 bases). The ends were cut back, 6 bases at V and 1 base at J, with 13 bases in the middle. This CDR3 has 15 residues. The V gene's germline CDR1 is MNHEY and CDR2 SMNVEV (reference sequence). The DNA for the CDR3 is TGTGCCAGCAGACCTTACAGGGCGAGCAATCAGCCCCAGCATTTT. It translates to CASRPYRASNQPQHF.

In the case of this clone: At the DNA level, this CDR3 is encoded by other sequences in the same sample as well. This chain joins TRBV5-6 and TRBJ1-1; unclear D gene. Germline CDR1 reads SGHDT; CDR2 reads YYEEEE. CDR3 length: 12 amino acids. Trimming took 0 bases from V and 3 from J, leaving 3 bases between them. The CDR3 region has the DNA TGTGCCAGCAGCTTGGGTGACACTGAAGCTTTCTTT. Its protein product is CASSLGDTEAFF.

This rearrangement joins TRBV19 to TRBJ1-1; D gene uncertain. CDR1 and CDR2 from the germline V gene are LNHDA and SQIVND (reference sequence). Trimming took off 4 bases at V and 1 base at J, with 10 bases between the two ends. The CDR3 length is 14 residues. CDR3 protein: CASSNYGRNTEAFF. The CDR3 DNA reads as TGTGCCAGTAGTAACTATGGGAGGAACACTGAAGCTTTCTTT.

CDR3 sequence: CASSVTYGYTF. In DNA, the CDR3 is TGTGCCAGCAGCGTTACTTATGGCTACACCTTC. The chain uses TRBV7-2 and TRBJ1-2; no definite D call. V was trimmed by 5 bases and J by 5 bases, leaving 6 bases between them. Germline V gives CDR1 SGHTA, CDR2 FQGNSA. The CDR3 consists of 11 residues.

The chain carries TRBV28 and TRBJ2-7, with D maybe TRBD1 (6 bases). Germline CDR1 MDHEN, CDR2 SYDVKM. Trimming shortened V by 4 bases and J by 3 bases, and 13 bases separated the two germline ends. This CDR3 is built from 14 residues. CDR3 bases: TGTGCCAGCAGTTGGGACACCGCCCGCTACGAGCAGTACTTC. It specifies CASSWDTARYEQYF.

The chain uses TRBV10-3 and TRBJ1-1; 8 nucleotides agree with TRBD1. Trimming at V came to 6 bases and at J to 5 bases, leaving 5 bases not matched to a gene. This CDR3 is built from 13 residues. Germline V gene data show CDR1 as ENHRY and CDR2 as SYGVKD. CDR3 nucleotides: TGTGCCATCAGGGACAGGGAGGGAACTGAAGCTTTCTTT. Amino acids: CAIRDREGTEAFF.

The V gene is TRBV5-1, the J gene TRBJ1-6; 7 bases agree with TRBD1. J was trimmed by 7 bases and V by 5 bases; bases with no gene match: 9. Germline V lookup: CDR1 SGHRS, CDR2 YFSETQ. The CDR3 is 15 amino acids. CDR3 nucleotide sequence: TGCGCCAGCAGACCTCCCGGACAGGCCAATTCACCCCTCCACTTT. Translated: CASRPPGQANSPLHF.

The V gene is TRBV28, the J gene TRBJ1-5; TRBD1 matches at 11 bases. J lost 5 bases, V lost 4 bases, and 10 bases had no gene match. The germline V gene encodes CDR1 MDHEN and CDR2 SYDVKM. The CDR3 extends over 17 amino acids. The CDR3 here is CASSSTGTGGSHQPQHF. CDR3 coding DNA: TGTGCCAGCAGTTCAACCGGGACAGGGGGATCCCATCAGCCCCAGCATTTT.

V is TRBV7-2 and J is TRBJ1-6, with D unclear. The CDR3 runs 14 residues. Germline assignment: CDR1 SGHTA and CDR2 FQGNSA. The V end lost 0 bases, the J end lost 10 bases, and 10 bases lay between the germline ends. The DNA of the CDR3 is TGTGCCAGCAGCTTAGCTGCAATCCGATCACCCCTCCACTTT. Amino acid sequence: CASSLAAIRSPLHF.

This clone has just one count. This chain links TRBV5-1 with TRBJ1-1; D is unresolved. Germline values: CDR1 SGHRS, CDR2 YFSETQ. Trimming removed 0 bases at V and 8 bases at J, with 11 bases between. CDR3 length equals 13 residues. CDR3 sequence (DNA): TGCGCCAGCAGCTTGGCCGCCTCCAGAGAAGCTTTCTTT. Translating it yields CASSLAASREAFF.

This clone was observed a single time. The rearrangement joins TRBV7-9 to TRBJ2-1, with 7 positions matching TRBD2. V lost 5 bases to trimming and J lost 7 bases; unmatched junction nucleotides: 8. This CDR3 has 14 amino acids. Germline V gene lookup returns CDR1 SEHNR and CDR2 FQNEAQ (reference sequence). CDR3 sequence: CASSRGLGGNEQFF. As DNA, the CDR3 is TGTGCCAGCAGCCGAGGACTAGGTGGGAATGAGCAGTTCTTC.

V is TRBV18 and J is TRBJ1-1; 8 nucleotides agree with TRBD1. Per the germline V gene, CDR1 is KGHSH and CDR2 is LQKENI. Trimming removed 3 bases from V and 1 base from J; junction bases left unmatched: 7. The CDR3 loop spans 16 amino acids. The CDR3 sequence: CASSPLQGARNTEAFF. The CDR3 DNA sequence: TGTGCCAGCTCACCTCTCCAGGGGGCCAGGAACACTGAAGCTTTCTTT. Looking up the rest from reference TRBV18 and TRBJ1-1 gives the full variable domain: NAGVMQNPRHLVRRRGQEARLRCSPMKGHSHVYWYRQLPEEGLKFMVYLQKENIIDESGMPKERFSAEFPKEGPSILRIQQVVRGDSAAYFCASSPLQGARNTEAFFGQGTRLTVV.

V is TRBV4-2 and J is TRBJ2-3; TRBD1 aligns across 7 bases. V lost 0 bases, J lost 1 base, and 4 bases stayed unmatched. This CDR3 spans 16 amino acids. The V gene's germline CDR1 is LGHNA and CDR2 YNFKEQ. As DNA, the CDR3 is TGTGCCAGCAGCCAAGATAAGACAGGGCGCACAGATACGCAGTATTTT. Translated: CASSQDKTGRTDTQYF.

The chain combines TRBV4-2 with TRBJ1-5, with TRBD1 identical over 7 bases. This CDR3 is 15 amino acids long. Germline V gives CDR1 LGHNA, CDR2 YNFKEQ. The junction had 5 bases not matched to a gene; V was cut back by 3 bases and J by 3 bases. CDR3 protein: CASSHRTGDNQPQHF. For the CDR3, the DNA is TGTGCCAGCAGCCACAGAACAGGGGACAATCAGCCCCAGCATTTT.

The CDR3 spells CATRGTEYNSPLHF. As DNA, the CDR3 is TGTGCCACCAGAGGGACAGAGTATAATTCACCCCTCCACTTT. V is TRBV27 and J is TRBJ1-6, with TRBD1 matching 7 bases. The CDR3 loop spans 14 amino acids. Germline V gives CDR1 MNHEY, CDR2 SMNVEV (reference sequence). V lost 10 bases to trimming and J lost 4 bases; unmatched junction nucleotides: 7.

The sample holds many counts of this clone. The gene calls are TRBV5-1 and TRBJ1-1, with D unresolved. V was clipped by 5 bases and J by 6 bases, with 14 bases between them. CDR1 is SGHRS and CDR2 is YFSETQ in the germline V gene. CDR3 length equals 13 residues. This CDR3 reads CASSNTPSSEAFF. CDR3 coding DNA: TGCGCCAGCAGTAATACACCCAGCTCTGAAGCTTTCTTT.

The V call is TRBV30, the J call TRBJ2-1; no clear D gene. The CDR3 totals 11 residues. The V gene's germline CDR1 is GTSNPN and CDR2 SVGIG (reference sequence). With 4 bases removed from V and 4 bases from J, the gap between germline ends came to 5 bases. The CDR3 nucleotides read TGTGCCTGGAACAGTTACAATGAGCAGTTCTTC. Translating gives CAWNSYNEQFF.